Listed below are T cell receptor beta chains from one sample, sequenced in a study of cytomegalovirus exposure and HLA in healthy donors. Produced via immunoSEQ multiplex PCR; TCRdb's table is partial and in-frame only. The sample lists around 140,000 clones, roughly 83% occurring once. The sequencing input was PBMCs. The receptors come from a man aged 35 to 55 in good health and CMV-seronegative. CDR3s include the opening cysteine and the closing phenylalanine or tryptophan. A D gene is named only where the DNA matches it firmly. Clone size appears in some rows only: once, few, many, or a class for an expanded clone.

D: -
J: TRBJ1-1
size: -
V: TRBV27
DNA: TGTGCCAGCAGTGAGTACCGTGGCACTGAAGCTTTCTTT
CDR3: CASSEYRGTEAFF

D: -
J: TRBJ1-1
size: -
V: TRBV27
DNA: TGTGCCAGCAGTTTAGCAGAGGGCACTGAAGCTTTCTTT
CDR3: CASSLAEGTEAFF

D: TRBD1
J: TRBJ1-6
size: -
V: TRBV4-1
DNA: TGCGCCAGCAGCTTCCAGGGACAGGGAAATTCACCCCTCCACTTT
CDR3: CASSFQGQGNSPLHF

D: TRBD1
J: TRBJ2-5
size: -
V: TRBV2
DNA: TGTGCCAGCAGCCTCGGGACAGCCCAAGAGACCCAGTACTTC
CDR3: CASSLGTAQETQYF

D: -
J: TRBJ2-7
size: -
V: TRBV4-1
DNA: TGCGCCAGCAGCCGATCGAGTCAGGCGTCCTACGAGCAGTACTTC
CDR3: CASSRSSQASYEQYF

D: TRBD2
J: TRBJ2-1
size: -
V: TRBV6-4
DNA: TGTGCCAGCAAAGGACTAGCGGGGGGGCCGCGCAATGAGCAGTTCTTC
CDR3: CASKGLAGGPRNEQFF

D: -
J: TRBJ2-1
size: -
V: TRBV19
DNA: TGTGCCAGTAGTAGTACAGGCATTGAGCAGTTCTTC
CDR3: CASSSTGIEQFF

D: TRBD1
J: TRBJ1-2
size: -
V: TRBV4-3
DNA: TGCGCCAGCAGCCAAGCGGACAGGGTTGGCTATGGCTACACCTTC
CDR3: CASSQADRVGYGYTF

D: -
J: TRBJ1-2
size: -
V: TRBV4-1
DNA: TGCGCCAGCAGCCAAGGGCGGGGGGGGCGGTCCTATGGCTACACCTTC
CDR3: CASSQGRGGRSYGYTF

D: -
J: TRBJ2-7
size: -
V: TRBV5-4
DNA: TGTGCCAGCAGCTTCGGGCAGCAGGGTGAGCAGTACTTC
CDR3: CASSFGQQGEQYF

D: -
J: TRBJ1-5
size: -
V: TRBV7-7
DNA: TGTGCTAGCAGCTCGACAGTCAATCAGCCCCAGCATTTT
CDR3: CASSSTVNQPQHF

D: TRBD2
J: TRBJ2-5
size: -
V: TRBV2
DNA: TGTGCCAGCGAGCGGGAGGGGGGTCAAGAGACCCAGTACTTC
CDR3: CASEREGGQETQYF

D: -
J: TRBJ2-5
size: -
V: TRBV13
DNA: TGTGCCAGCAGCTTAGAGGGCCAGGGGCGTGAAGAGACCCAGTACTTC
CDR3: CASSLEGQGREETQYF

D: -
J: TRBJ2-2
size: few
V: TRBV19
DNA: TGTGCCAGTAGTGACAGGGGAGGGACCGGGGAGCTGTTTTTT
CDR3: CASSDRGGTGELFF

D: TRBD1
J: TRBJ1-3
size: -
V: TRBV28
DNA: TGTGCCAGCAGCCGCGGACAGGGGCCGGGATATTTT
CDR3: CASSRGQGPGYF

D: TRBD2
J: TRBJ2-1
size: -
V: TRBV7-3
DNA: TGTGCCAGCAGCTTGGCTAGCGGGCCCTACAATGAGCAGTTCTTC
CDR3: CASSLASGPYNEQFF

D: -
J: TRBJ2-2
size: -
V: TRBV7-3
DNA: TGTGCCAGCAGCTTAACTGGGACTACCGGGGAGCTGTTTTTT
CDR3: CASSLTGTTGELFF

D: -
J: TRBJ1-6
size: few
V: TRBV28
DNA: TGTGCCAGCAGCCCCTCGCCCCTCGGTTCACCCCTCCACTTT
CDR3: CASSPSPLGSPLHF

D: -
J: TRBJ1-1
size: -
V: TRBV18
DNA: TGTGCCAGCTCACCACTAACAGGGAGAAACACTGAAGCTTTCTTT
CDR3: CASSPLTGRNTEAFF

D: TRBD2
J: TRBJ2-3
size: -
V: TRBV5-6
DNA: TGTGCCAGCAGCTTACTAGCGGGGGGGCCTTATACGCAGTATTTT
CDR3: CASSLLAGGPYTQYF

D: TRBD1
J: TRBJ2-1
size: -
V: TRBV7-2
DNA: TGTGCCAGCAGCCAAGAGGGACAGTCCTACAATGAGCAGTTCTTC
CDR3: CASSQEGQSYNEQFF

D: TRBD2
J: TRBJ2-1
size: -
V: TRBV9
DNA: TGTGCCAGCAGCGTAGCTAGCGGGACTTACAATGAGCAGTTCTTC
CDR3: CASSVASGTYNEQFF

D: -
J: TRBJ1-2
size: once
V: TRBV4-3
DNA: TGCGCCAGCAGCCGTAGGTTGGGGGGGGACTATGGCTACACCTTC
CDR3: CASSRRLGGDYGYTF

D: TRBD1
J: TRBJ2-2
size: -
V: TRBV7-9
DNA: TGTGCCAGCAGCTTAGGATGGACAGGGGCTGACACCGGGGAGCTGTTTTTT
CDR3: CASSLGWTGADTGELFF

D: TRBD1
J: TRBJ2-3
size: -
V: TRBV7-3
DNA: TGTGCCAGCAGCCCCGGGACAGGCAAAAGCACAGATACGCAGTATTTT
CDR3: CASSPGTGKSTDTQYF

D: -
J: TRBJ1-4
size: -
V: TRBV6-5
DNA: TGTGCCAGCAGAAGGGGATTTAATGAAAAACTGTTTTTT
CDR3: CASRRGFNEKLFF

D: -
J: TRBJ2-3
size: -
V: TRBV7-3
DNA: TGTGCCAGCAGCCTGGGACACCAGTCGGATACGCAGTATTTT
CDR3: CASSLGHQSDTQYF

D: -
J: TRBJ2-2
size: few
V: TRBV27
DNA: TGTGCCAGCAGTCGCTCGACAGGCACCGGGGAGCTGTTTTTT
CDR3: CASSRSTGTGELFF

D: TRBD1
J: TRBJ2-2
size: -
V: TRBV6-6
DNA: TGTGCCAGCAGTTACCTCAGGGGGCGTAGGGCCGGGGAGCTGTTTTTT
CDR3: CASSYLRGRRAGELFF

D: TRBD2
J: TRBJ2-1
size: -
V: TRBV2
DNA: TGTGCCAGCAGTCAAGCGGGGAGCTCCTACAATGAGCAGTTCTTC
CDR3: CASSQAGSSYNEQFF

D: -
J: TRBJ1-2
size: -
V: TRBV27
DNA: TGTGCCAGCACCTCAATGGGAAGGGGGGGCTACACCTTC
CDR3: CASTSMGRGGYTF

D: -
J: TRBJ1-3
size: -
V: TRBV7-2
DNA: TGTGCCAGCAGCTTAGTGGTCGTACTCCAGGGCTCTGGAAACACCATATATTTT
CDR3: CASSLVVVLQGSGNTIYF

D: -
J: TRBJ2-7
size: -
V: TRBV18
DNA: TGTGCCAGCTCGCCCCTTCCCGGCTCCTACGAGCAGTACTTC
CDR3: CASSPLPGSYEQYF

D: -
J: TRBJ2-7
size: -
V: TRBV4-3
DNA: TGCGCCAGCAGCCAACGTCGGACAGTCGATTTTTCCGAGCAGTACTTC
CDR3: CASSQRRTVDFSEQYF

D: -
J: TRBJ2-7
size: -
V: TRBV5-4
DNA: TGTGCCAGCAGCTTGTTTAGGGGATCACGGGAGCAGTACTTC
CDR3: CASSLFRGSREQYF

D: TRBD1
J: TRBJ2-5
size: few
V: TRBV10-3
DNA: TGTGCCATCAGCGACCCCGGGACAGGTCAAGAGACCCAGTACTTC
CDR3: CAISDPGTGQETQYF

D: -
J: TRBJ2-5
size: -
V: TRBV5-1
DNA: TGCGCCAGCAGCTTGATAAGGGGATGGGTGGAAGAGACCCAGTACTTC
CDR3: CASSLIRGWVEETQYF

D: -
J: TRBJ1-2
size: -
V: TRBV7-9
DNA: TGTGCCAGCAGCTCGACAGCTTATGGCTACACCTTC
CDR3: CASSSTAYGYTF

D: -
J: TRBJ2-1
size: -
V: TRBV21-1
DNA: TGTGCCAGCAGCCCCCAGCCTAGCGGGGGGTTGCGTGAGCAGTTCTTC
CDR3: CASSPQPSGGLREQFF

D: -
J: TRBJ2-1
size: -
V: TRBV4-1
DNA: TGCGCCAGCAGCCAAGATGGAACGGGGAGTGATGAGCAGTTCTTC
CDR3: CASSQDGTGSDEQFF

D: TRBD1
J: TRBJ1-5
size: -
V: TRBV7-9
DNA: TGTGCCAGCAGCGCGAAAACAGGGGTAAGCAATCAGCCCCAGCATTTT
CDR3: CASSAKTGVSNQPQHF

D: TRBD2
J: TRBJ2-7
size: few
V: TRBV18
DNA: TGTGCCAGCTCTCAGACTAGCGACTGGTACGAGCAGTACTTC
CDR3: CASSQTSDWYEQYF